This T cell receptor beta chain was recorded in a study of OX40 agonist ivuxolimab in advanced cancers. Looking at the study overall: In this cohort, patients received ivuxolimab, an agonistic anti-OX40 (CD134) antibody.

The CDR3 totals 15 residues. The V and J ends lost 4 bases and 3 bases, in that order; junction bases with no gene match: 8. The germline V gene has CDR1 LGHNA and CDR2 YNFKEQ. Whole-study findings and limits: CD4+ and CD8+ blood T cells expanded clonally by week 6 at 0.1 to 3.0 mg/kg.

The assay was immunoSEQ multiplex PCR, and TCRdb's table has in-frame clones only and misses some. The table shows tens of thousands of clones, with approximately 91% occurring only once. To note about this clone: The target antigen is unknown.

The source of this sequence is an adult with an advanced solid tumor such as melanoma, head and neck, liver or kidney cancer. The source was CD4+ or CD8+ T cells sorted from blood, collected in a trial of the OX40 agonist ivuxolimab. The V and J genes are TRBV4-2 and TRBJ2-7, with TRBD1 matching 8 bases. CDR3 nucleotide sequence: TGTGCCAGCAGCCCTTACGGACAGGGCCTCTACGAGCAGTACTTC. As protein: CASSPYGQGLYEQYF.